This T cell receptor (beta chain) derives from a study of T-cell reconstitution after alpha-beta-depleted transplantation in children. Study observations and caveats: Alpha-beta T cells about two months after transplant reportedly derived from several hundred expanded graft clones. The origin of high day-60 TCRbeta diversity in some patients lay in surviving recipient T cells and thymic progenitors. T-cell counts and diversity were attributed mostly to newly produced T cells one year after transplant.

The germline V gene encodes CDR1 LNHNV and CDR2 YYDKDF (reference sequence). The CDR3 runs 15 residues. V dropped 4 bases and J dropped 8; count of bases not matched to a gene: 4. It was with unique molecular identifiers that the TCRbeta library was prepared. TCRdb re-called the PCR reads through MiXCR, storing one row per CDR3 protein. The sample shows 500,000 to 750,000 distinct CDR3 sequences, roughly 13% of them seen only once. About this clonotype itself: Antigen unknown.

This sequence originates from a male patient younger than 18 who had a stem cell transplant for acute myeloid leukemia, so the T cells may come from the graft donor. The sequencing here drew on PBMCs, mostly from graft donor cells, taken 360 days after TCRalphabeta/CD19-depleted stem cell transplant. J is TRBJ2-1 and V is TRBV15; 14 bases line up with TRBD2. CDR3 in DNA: TGTGCCACCAGCACAGGACTAGCGGGAGGCCATGAGCAGTTCTTC. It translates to CATSTGLAGGHEQFF.